The T cell receptor beta chain described here comes from a study of regulatory T cells in long-lasting Graves disease. Study-wide results and limits: Gene preferences differed: TRBV28, TRBJ1-2, TRBJ2-5 in persistent cases. Accuracy could have been hurt by small sample size. Newly diagnosed patients had higher TCR diversity than persistent Graves' patients did.

Time point given: persistent/refractory GD, antithyroid drugs over 5 years with positive TRAb. PBMC-derived RNA was used for the TCR library. American Thyroid Association guidelines defined Graves' disease diagnosis. Building the TCR beta libraries relied on iRepertoire HTBI primers, and CDR3 regions underwent Arm-PCR. TCRdb fed the multiplex PCR reads into MiXCR, producing one record per CDR3 protein. The sample lists approximately 290,000 distinct CDR3 sequences; 22% were seen once. On this clonotype itself: Its antigen is as yet unknown.

Deletions cut 0 bases from V and 3 bases from J, with 11 bases between. The CDR3 is 15 amino acids. Looked up from germline, CDR1 is LGHNA and CDR2 is YSLEER. The source material was peripheral blood mononuclear cells (PBMCs), sampled when the disease was refractory, from a patient treated with antithyroid drugs. This sequence originates from a female donor with Graves disease. The rearrangement uses TRBV4-3 and TRBJ1-2, with a possible D match to TRBD1 (5 bases). The CDR3 sequence: CASSQDYRGDYGYTF. CDR3 DNA: TGCGCCAGCAGCCAAGATTATAGGGGTGACTATGGCTACACCTTC.